The rows below give T cell receptor beta chains drawn from one sample of a study of T cells in localized non-small cell lung cancer. Data came from immunoSEQ multiplex PCR; TCRdb stores just in-frame clones and leaves some out. The table lists 3,000 to 4,000 clones, less than 30% of them singletons, with about 8.2% in the top ten. The sample was lung tumor tissue, taken before any cancer treatment. These receptors all stem from a male donor at least 60 years old with stage I lung adenocarcinoma. Both conserved end residues are part of each CDR3. Fields, in order: V gene, CDR3 length, CDR3 protein.

TRBV6-8 17 CASSYSKPREQRDTQYF
TRBV10-2 15 CASSEWGANTGELFF
TRBV11-3 15 CASSLLMVKTGEQFF
TRBV28 14 CASRRGGESQPQHF
TRBV19 15 CASNLSGQGANGYTF
TRBV19 13 CASSLDGDNEQFF
TRBV28 15 CASSSDRVGRETQYF
TRBV18 16 CASSPPGRPQNYGYTF
TRBV9 14 CASSVRWESYEQYF
TRBV12-5 17 CASAWGILAGRTGELFF